The T cell receptor (beta chain) under discussion was sequenced for a study of T cells after yellow fever vaccination. Points from the study as a whole: The secondary response was weaker but peaked faster, day 5 versus 15.

This clonotype was seen ten or more times. The target antigen is unknown. The V end lost 0 bases, the J end lost 6 bases, and 19 bases lay between the germline ends. The germline V gene encodes CDR1 SGHRS and CDR2 YFSETQ. This CDR3 is built from 16 residues. MiXCR was run by TCRdb on the 5' RACE reads, yielding one entry per CDR3 protein. This table holds 250,000 to 350,000 distinct CDR3 sequences, around 4.3% found once. This sequence joins TRBV5-1 and TRBJ2-7; D is tentatively TRBD1 or TRBD2 (5 bases each). The TCR comes from a man younger than 30 who received the YFV17D yellow fever vaccine. The sample was PBMCs, taken 15 days after the yellow fever booster vaccination. For the CDR3, the DNA is TGCGCCAGCAGCTTGGGAGGGGCCAACCCCATCTTCGAGCAGTACTTC. This gives the protein CASSLGGANPIFEQYF.